The rows below give T cell receptor beta chains drawn from one sample of a study of blood T cell repertoires in COVID-19. The table came from immunoSEQ multiplex PCR; TCRdb's copy has only in-frame clones and leaves some out. The sample consists of a few hundred thousand clones, roughly 89% of them appearing once. Sequences were obtained from peripheral blood. The receptors were sampled from a woman in her forties who had recovered from COVID-19. CDR3s include the opening cysteine and the closing phenylalanine or tryptophan. A D gene is named only where the DNA matches it firmly. Rows may omit the clone size; those that give it use once, few, many or a size class.

CDR3nt	CDR3aa	abundance	v_gene	d_gene	j_gene	len
TGTGCCAGTAGTCAGACAGGGGGTAATTCACCCCTCCACTTT	CASSQTGGNSPLHF	.	TRBV19	TRBD1	TRBJ1-6	14
TGTGCCAGCAGCCAATCGGCGGCTTCTAACTATGGCTACACCTTC	CASSQSAASNYGYTF	.	TRBV16	.	TRBJ1-2	15
TGTGCCAGCAGCCCCAGCCTAGCGGAACTATACAATGAGCAGTTCTTC	CASSPSLAELYNEQFF	.	TRBV9	TRBD2	TRBJ2-1	16
TGTGCCACCAGCAGGGGCCGGGGGCAGCCCCAGCATTTT	CATSRGRGQPQHF	once	TRBV15	.	TRBJ1-5	13
TGTGCCAGCAGCCCCGGGACTAACTTCTACAATGAGCAGTTCTTC	CASSPGTNFYNEQFF	once	TRBV5-6	TRBD2	TRBJ2-1	15
TGCGCCAGCAGTCCCGGGACTAGCGGGAGGGCCTTCTTC	CASSPGTSGRAFF	.	TRBV4-1	TRBD2	TRBJ2-1	13
TGTGCCTGGAGTTGGGGGGGCGGGAGTGGTGCCAAAAACATTCAGTACTTC	CAWSWGGGSGAKNIQYF	once	TRBV30	.	TRBJ2-4	17
TGTGCCAGCAGCGTGGCGGAAGACACTGAAGCTTTCTTT	CASSVAEDTEAFF	.	TRBV9	.	TRBJ1-1	13
TGTGCCAGCAGACGGACAGGGTGGGACATTCAGTACTTC	CASRRTGWDIQYF	.	TRBV14	TRBD1	TRBJ2-4	13
TGTGCCAGCAGTTTAGCGGGAGGGATCTACACCGGGGAGCTGTTTTTT	CASSLAGGIYTGELFF	.	TRBV28	TRBD2	TRBJ2-2	16
TGCAGCGTTGGTTCGCCCGGGACTACTTCGTCGGAGACCCAGTACTTC	CSVGSPGTTSSETQYF	.	TRBV29-1	TRBD2	TRBJ2-5	16
TGTGCCAGCAGACATTCCGGGATCCTTCAAGAGACCCAGTACTTC	CASRHSGILQETQYF	.	TRBV11-2	.	TRBJ2-5	15
TGTGCCAGCAGCCTTAGAAACAGGAACACCGGGGAGCTGTTTTTT	CASSLRNRNTGELFF	few	TRBV3-1/TRBV3-2	.	TRBJ2-2	15
TGTGCCTGGAGTGGAACTACTAGGGAAAAACTGTTTTTT	CAWSGTTREKLFF	.	TRBV30	.	TRBJ1-4	13
TGCAGTGCTAGTCCCCCCCTCGATGCCGGGACAGGGCTTCATGGCTACACCTTC	CSASPPLDAGTGLHGYTF	.	TRBV20-1	TRBD1	TRBJ1-2	18
TGTGCCACCAGTGCCTCAAGGGGCCCGGTAGCGGAGAACAATGAGCAGTTCTTC	CATSASRGPVAENNEQFF	.	TRBV24-1	.	TRBJ2-1	18
TGTGCCAGCAGTTATGGGCTATCCTACGAGCAGTACTTC	CASSYGLSYEQYF	once	TRBV6-2/TRBV6-3	.	TRBJ2-7	13
TGCGCCAGCAGCCTAGTCCCGACAGCTACCCCGTCCTACGAGCAGTACTTC	CASSLVPTATPSYEQYF	.	TRBV10-2	.	TRBJ2-7	17
TGTGCCAGCAGTTTATTTTCCCACTTCGCAACTAATGAAAAACTGTTTTTT	CASSLFSHFATNEKLFF	.	TRBV27	.	TRBJ1-4	17
TGTGCCAGCTCACCCGGCGAGGCCGGGGAGCTGTTTTTT	CASSPGEAGELFF	.	TRBV18	.	TRBJ2-2	13
TGTGCCAGCAGCTCGGGCGGGACTAGCGGCACCTACGAGCAGTACTTC	CASSSGGTSGTYEQYF	many	TRBV7-9	TRBD2	TRBJ2-7	16
TGTGCCAGCACAACGAGGGTTCAGTACCAAGAGACCCAGTACTTC	CASTTRVQYQETQYF	.	TRBV7-9	.	TRBJ2-5	15
TGTGCCTGGAGTGTTCTCCAAGAGACCCAGTACTTC	CAWSVLQETQYF	.	TRBV30	.	TRBJ2-5	12
TGTGCCAGCAGCTTAGGACTCGACAATGAGCAGTTCTTC	CASSLGLDNEQFF	.	TRBV11-3	.	TRBJ2-1	13
TGTGCCATCAGGGGACAGGGGCCACACAATGAGCAGTTCTTC	CAIRGQGPHNEQFF	.	TRBV10-3	TRBD1	TRBJ2-1	14
TGCAGCGTTGAGGGACAGGGGGGCGCAGATACGCAGTATTTT	CSVEGQGGADTQYF	.	TRBV29-1	TRBD1	TRBJ2-3	14
TGTGCCAGCAGCGTAGAGGGACTAGCGGTCGGGTCGACAGTCCTGTATTTT	CASSVEGLAVGSTVLYF	.	TRBV9	TRBD2	TRBJ2-3	17
TGTGCCAGCAGCCCCGCTCTAGCGGGAGGCGAGCAGTACTTC	CASSPALAGGEQYF	.	TRBV7-6	TRBD2	TRBJ2-7	14
TGTGCCAGCAGTTTCCCCGCCACTAGCGGGAGGGCTATGGGGGAGACCCAGTACTTC	CASSFPATSGRAMGETQYF	.	TRBV28	TRBD2	TRBJ2-5	19
TGTGCCAGCAGCAGGGGGACAGGGTGGGGCACTGAAGCTTTCTTT	CASSRGTGWGTEAFF	.	TRBV7-9	TRBD1	TRBJ1-1	15
TGCGCCAGCAACTACTCACGGCGTGGAGGTCTGTTTTTT	CASNYSRRGGLFF	.	TRBV5-1	.	TRBJ1-4	13
TGTGCCAGCAGCTTAGCAGTGGGGGCCCAAGAGACCCAGTACTTC	CASSLAVGAQETQYF	.	TRBV7-8	.	TRBJ2-5	15
TGTGCCAGCAGTTTACTTAGCGGGAGGGCCTACGAGCAGTACTTC	CASSLLSGRAYEQYF	.	TRBV28	TRBD2	TRBJ2-7	15
TGTGCCAGCAGCCAAGAGGGGACTAGCGGGCCGATCCAAGAGACCCAGTACTTC	CASSQEGTSGPIQETQYF	.	TRBV3-1/TRBV3-2	TRBD2	TRBJ2-5	18